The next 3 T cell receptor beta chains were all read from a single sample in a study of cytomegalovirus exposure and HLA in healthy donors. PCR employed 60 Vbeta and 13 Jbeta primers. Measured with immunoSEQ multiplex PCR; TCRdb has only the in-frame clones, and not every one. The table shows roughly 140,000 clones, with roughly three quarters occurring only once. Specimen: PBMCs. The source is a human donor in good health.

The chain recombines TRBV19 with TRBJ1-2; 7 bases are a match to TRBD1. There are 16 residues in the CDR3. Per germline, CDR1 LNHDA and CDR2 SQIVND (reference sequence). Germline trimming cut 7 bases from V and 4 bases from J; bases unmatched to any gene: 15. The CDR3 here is CASKARETGPIYGYTF. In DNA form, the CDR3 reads TGTGCCAGTAAAGCCCGGGAGACAGGGCCTATCTATGGCTACACCTTC.

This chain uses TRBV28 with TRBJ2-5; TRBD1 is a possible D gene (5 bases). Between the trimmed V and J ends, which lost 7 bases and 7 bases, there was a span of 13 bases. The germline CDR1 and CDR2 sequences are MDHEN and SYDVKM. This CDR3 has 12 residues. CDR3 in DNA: TGTGCCAGCACGACCCGAAGGGGGACCCAGTACTTC. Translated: CASTTRRGTQYF.

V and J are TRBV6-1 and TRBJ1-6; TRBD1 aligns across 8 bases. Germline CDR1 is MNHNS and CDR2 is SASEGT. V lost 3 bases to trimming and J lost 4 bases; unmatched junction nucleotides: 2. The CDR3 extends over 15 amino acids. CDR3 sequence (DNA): TGTGCCAGCAGTGATAGGACAGGGTATAATTCACCCCTCCACTTT. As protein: CASSDRTGYNSPLHF.